This TCR beta chain was sequenced during a study of shared clonotypes between healthy human individuals. Sequencing was performed with immunoSEQ multiplex PCR; in TCRdb, only in-frame clones are kept and a portion is missing. The sample holds 1.5 million to 1.9 million clones, 95% to 99% seen once. The CDR3 is made up of 16 amino acids. V was cut by 5 bases and J by 0 bases, with 11 bases left in between. The germline gives CDR1 SGHTA, CDR2 FQGNSA. The origin of this receptor is a man under 40 in good health. The chain has TRBV7-2 and TRBJ2-6; D is perhaps TRBD1 (6 bases). The source material was naive CD4+ T cells sorted from blood. Noted subset: CD45RA+ positively selected. The CDR3 region has the DNA TGTGCCAGCAGCCCAACAGGGAACTCTGGGGCCAACGTCCTGACTTTC. Amino acid sequence: CASSPTGNSGANVLTF.